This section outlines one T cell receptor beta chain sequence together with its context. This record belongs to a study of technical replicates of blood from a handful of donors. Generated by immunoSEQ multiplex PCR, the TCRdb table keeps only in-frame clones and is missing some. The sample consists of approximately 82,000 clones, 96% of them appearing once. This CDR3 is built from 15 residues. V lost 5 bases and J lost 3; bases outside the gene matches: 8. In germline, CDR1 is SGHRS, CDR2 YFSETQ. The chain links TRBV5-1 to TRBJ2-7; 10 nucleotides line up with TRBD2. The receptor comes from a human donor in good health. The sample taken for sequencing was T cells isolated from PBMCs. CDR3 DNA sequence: TGCGCCAGCAGTTTGTTAGCGGGAGGAAACTACGAGCAGTACTTC. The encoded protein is CASSLLAGGNYEQYF.